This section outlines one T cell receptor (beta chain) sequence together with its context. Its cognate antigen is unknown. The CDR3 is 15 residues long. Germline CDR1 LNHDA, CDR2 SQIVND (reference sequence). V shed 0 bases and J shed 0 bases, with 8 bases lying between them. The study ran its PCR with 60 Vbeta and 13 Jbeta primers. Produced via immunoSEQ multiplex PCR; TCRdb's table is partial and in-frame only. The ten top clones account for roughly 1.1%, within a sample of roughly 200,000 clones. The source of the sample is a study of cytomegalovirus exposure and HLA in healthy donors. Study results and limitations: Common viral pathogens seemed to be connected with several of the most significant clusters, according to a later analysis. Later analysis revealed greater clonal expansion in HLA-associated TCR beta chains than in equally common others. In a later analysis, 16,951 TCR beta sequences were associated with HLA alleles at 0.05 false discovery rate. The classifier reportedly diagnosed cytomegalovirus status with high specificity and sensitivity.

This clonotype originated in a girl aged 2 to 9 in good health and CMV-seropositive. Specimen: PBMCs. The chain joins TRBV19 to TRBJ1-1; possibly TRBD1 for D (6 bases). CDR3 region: CASSIEGGMNTEAFF. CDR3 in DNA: TGTGCCAGTAGTATAGAAGGGGGTATGAACACTGAAGCTTTCTTT.